This T cell receptor beta chain originates from a study of T-cell memory formation after mild COVID-19. Study-level information: Across donors, TCR clusters were largely donor specific.

MiXCR was run by TCRdb on the 5' RACE reads, yielding one entry per CDR3 protein. The sample has about 560,000 distinct CDR3 sequences; more than 15% are singletons. The CDR3 extends over 15 amino acids. Germline V CDR1 and CDR2: MNHEY, SMNVEV (reference sequence). With 0 bases removed from V and 2 bases from J, the gap between germline ends came to 11 bases. General observations from the study: What remained unconfirmed was the SARS-CoV-2 specificity of second-wave clones peaking on day 37.

This clonotype was detected a few times. Its antigen is as yet unknown. The chain combines TRBV27 with TRBJ2-7; D ambiguous. Sequencing was done on a sample of PBMCs or a T cell subset sorted from them (not recorded which). This clonotype originated in an adult woman who had mild COVID-19 (a few samples of this study predate the infection). Cell type and time point are not known. CDR3 loop: CASSLSVTDPYEQYF. CDR3 sequence (DNA): TGTGCCAGCAGTTTATCGGTTACGGATCCCTACGAGCAGTACTTC.